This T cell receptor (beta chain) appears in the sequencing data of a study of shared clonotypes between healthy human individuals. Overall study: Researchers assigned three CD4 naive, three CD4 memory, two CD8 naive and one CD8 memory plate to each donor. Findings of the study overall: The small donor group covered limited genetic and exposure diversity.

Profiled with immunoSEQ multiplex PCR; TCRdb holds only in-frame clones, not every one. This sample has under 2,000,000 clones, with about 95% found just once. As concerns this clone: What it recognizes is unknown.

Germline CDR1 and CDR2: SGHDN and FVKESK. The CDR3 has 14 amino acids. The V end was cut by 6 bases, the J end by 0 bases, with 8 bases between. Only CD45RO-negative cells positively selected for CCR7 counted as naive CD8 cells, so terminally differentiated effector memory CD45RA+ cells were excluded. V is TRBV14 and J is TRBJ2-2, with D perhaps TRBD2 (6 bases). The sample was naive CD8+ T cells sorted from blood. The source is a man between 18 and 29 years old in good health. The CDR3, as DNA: TGTGCCAGCAGACTAGCTTCGAACACCGGGGAGCTGTTTTTT. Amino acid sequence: CASRLASNTGELFF.